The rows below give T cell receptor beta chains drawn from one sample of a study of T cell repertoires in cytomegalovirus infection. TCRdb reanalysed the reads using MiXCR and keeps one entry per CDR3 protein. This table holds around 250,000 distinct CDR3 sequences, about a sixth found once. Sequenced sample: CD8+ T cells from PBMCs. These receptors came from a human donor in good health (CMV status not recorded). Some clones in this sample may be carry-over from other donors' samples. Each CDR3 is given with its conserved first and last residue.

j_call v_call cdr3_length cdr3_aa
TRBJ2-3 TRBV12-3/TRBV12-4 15 CASSLPRGAKDTQYF
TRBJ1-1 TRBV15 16 CATSSRDRGTNTEAFF
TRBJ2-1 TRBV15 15 CATSTRGAAYNEQFF
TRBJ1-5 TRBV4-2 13 CASSQDLDQHQHF
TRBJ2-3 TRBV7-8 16 CASSLGAGVVTDTQYF
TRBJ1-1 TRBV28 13 CASSTVANTEAFF
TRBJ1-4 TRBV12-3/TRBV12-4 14 CASSLALSNEKLFF
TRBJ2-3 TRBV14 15 CASSQGDSYPDTQYF
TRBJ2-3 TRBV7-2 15 CASSETSGGLDTQYF
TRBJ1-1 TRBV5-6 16 CASSLALELGHTEAFF
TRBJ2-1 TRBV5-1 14 CASSFRTGGNEQFF
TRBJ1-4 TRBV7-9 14 CASSKAGINEKLFF
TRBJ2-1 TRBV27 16 CASSLSGASSYNEQFF
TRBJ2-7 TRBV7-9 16 CASSLVGGEETYEQYF
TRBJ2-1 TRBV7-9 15 CASTNSGTGANEQFF